The 30 T cell receptor beta chains presented below share a single source sample, sequenced in a study of OX40 agonist ivuxolimab in advanced cancers. Libraries were prepared by immunoSEQ multiplex PCR; TCRdb keeps only in-frame clonotypes and omits some of them. The table shows approximately 68,000 clones, with roughly nine tenths occurring only once. This specimen was CD4+ or CD8+ T cells sorted from blood, taken in a trial of the OX40 agonist ivuxolimab. The origin of the receptors is an adult with an advanced solid tumor such as melanoma, head and neck, liver or kidney cancer.

This sequence joins TRBV18 and TRBJ2-1, with TRBD2 matching 10 bases. The CDR3 has 17 amino acids. V was pared by 3 bases and J by 0 bases, with 5 bases of the junction left unmatched. Germline CDR1 reads KGHSH; CDR2 reads LQKENI. The CDR3 region has the DNA TGTGCCAGCTCACCTAGTAGCGGGAGGCTCTCCTACAATGAGCAGTTCTTC. Its translation is CASSPSSGRLSYNEQFF.

V and J are TRBV6-1 and TRBJ2-3; D ambiguous. CDR3 length: 14 residues. Germline CDR1 reads MNHNS; CDR2 reads SASEGT. The V and J ends lost 2 bases and 0 bases respectively, with 6 bases between them. CDR3 DNA sequence: TGTGCCAGCAGTGAAAAGATTAGCACAGATACGCAGTATTTT. Protein product: CASSEKISTDTQYF.

This chain links TRBV4-3 with TRBJ2-1; D ambiguous. Deletions cut 1 base from V and 7 bases from J, with 8 bases between. Looked up from germline, CDR1 is LGHNA and CDR2 is YSLEER. This CDR3 is 13 amino acids long. CDR3 region: CASSQGLRNEQFF. CDR3 nucleotides: TGCGCCAGCAGCCAAGGTCTGCGTAATGAGCAGTTCTTC.

The V gene is TRBV28, the J gene TRBJ2-2; 7 nucleotides line up with TRBD2. The V and J ends lost 3 bases and 0 bases, in that order; junction bases with no gene match: 4. The length of the CDR3 is 16 residues. CDR1 is MDHEN and CDR2 is SYDVKM in the germline V gene. CDR3 amino acids: CASSFAGGSNTGELFF. The CDR3 DNA follows: TGTGCCAGCAGTTTCGCCGGGGGGTCGAACACCGGGGAGCTGTTTTTT.

The chain couples TRBV18 to TRBJ2-7; D unresolved. The CDR3 spans 13 residues. Per the germline V gene, CDR1 is KGHSH and CDR2 is LQKENI. Deletions cut 2 bases from V and 4 bases from J, with 9 bases between. The CDR3 bases are TGTGCCAGCTCACCATTCGAAGGTTACGAGCAGTACTTC. It codes for CASSPFEGYEQYF.

This rearrangement joins TRBV5-4 to TRBJ2-2; D unresolved. The germline gives CDR1 SGHNT, CDR2 YYREEE (reference sequence). The CDR3 length is 17 residues. V was trimmed by 1 base and J by 1 base, leaving 14 bases between them. CDR3 nucleotides: TGTGCCAGCAGCTTGATCGACATGGCTCTGAACACCGGGGAGCTGTTTTTT. Translation: CASSLIDMALNTGELFF. Full variable domain (remainder filled in from reference TRBV5-4 and TRBJ2-2): ETGVTQSPTHLIKTRGQQVTLRCSSQSGHNTVSWYQQALGQGPQFIFQYYREEENGRGNFPPRFSGLQFPNYSSELNVNALELDDSALYLCASSLIDMALNTGELFFGEGSRLTVL.

The chain uses TRBV19 and TRBJ1-5, with a weak D call TRBD1 (5 bases). The ends were cut back, 4 bases at V and 5 bases at J, with 9 bases in the middle. CDR1 and CDR2 from the germline V gene are LNHDA and SQIVND (reference sequence). The CDR3 has 13 residues. CDR3 sequence: CASSRDRDQPQHF. DNA of the CDR3: TGTGCCAGTAGTAGGGACCGGGATCAGCCCCAGCATTTT. Full variable domain (outside the CDR3, taken from reference TRBV19 and TRBJ1-5): DGGITQSPKYLFRKEGQNVTLSCEQNLNHDAMYWYRQDPGQGLRLIYYSQIVNDFQKGDIAEGYSVSREKKESFPLTVTSAQKNPTAFYLCASSRDRDQPQHFGDGTRLSIL.

The chain employs TRBV6-5 and TRBJ2-1; TRBD2 aligns across 9 bases. Germline lookup yields CDR1 MNHEY and CDR2 SVGAGI. The V segment lost 5 bases and the J segment 12 bases; nucleotides outside the gene matches: 8. The CDR3 sequence is 13 residues long. CDR3 nucleotides: TGTGCCAGCAGTCCGAACGCGGGGGGGCCGCAGTTCTTC. It translates to CASSPNAGGPQFF.

The chain couples TRBV28 to TRBJ1-2, with TRBD1 identical over 8 bases. Germline V gene sequence: CDR1 MDHEN, CDR2 SYDVKM. The CDR3 is 12 residues long. The trim removed 7 bases at V and 4 bases at J, leaving 2 bases unmatched. The CDR3 DNA is TGTGCCAGCAACACAGGGGGCTATGGCTACACCTTC. Protein: CASNTGGYGYTF.

About this clone itself: The identical CDR3 is also encoded by other nucleotide sequences in the sample. The DNA for the CDR3 is TGTGCCAGCAGCCCCCGTCGACAGGAGATTACAGATACGCAGTATTTT. Encoded protein: CASSPRRQEITDTQYF. The chain uses TRBV7-6 and TRBJ2-3; D possibly corresponds to TRBD1 (6 bases). Trimming shortened V by 5 bases and J by 3 bases, and 18 bases separated the two germline ends. The CDR3 has 16 residues. Germline V CDR1 and CDR2: SGHVS, FNYEAQ.

This clone appeared a few times. The chain recombines TRBV27 with TRBJ2-7; D is tentatively TRBD1 or TRBD2 (5 bases each). The V gene lost 6 bases and the J gene lost 4 bases, with 13 bases spanning the gap. The CDR3 has 13 residues. Germline CDR1 is MNHEY and CDR2 is SMNVEV (reference sequence). CDR3 sequence (DNA): TGTGCCAGCAGCTCCGGGACCCTGTACGAGCAGTACTTC. This sequence encodes CASSSGTLYEQYF.

The V and J genes are TRBV5-1 and TRBJ1-1; D gene ambiguous. The germline gives CDR1 SGHRS, CDR2 YFSETQ. V dropped 0 bases and J dropped 0 bases, with 6 bases sitting between them. The CDR3 totals 14 residues. CDR3 nucleotides: TGCGCCAGCAGCTTGGTGGGGATGAACACTGAAGCTTTCTTT. Amino acid sequence: CASSLVGMNTEAFF.

V and J are TRBV7-2 and TRBJ2-1; the D gene is possibly TRBD2 (6 bases). CDR3 length equals 14 residues. The ends were cut back, 3 bases at V and 2 bases at J, with 8 bases in the middle. CDR1 SGHTA and CDR2 FQGNSA come from the germline V gene. CDR3 coding DNA: TGTGCCAGCAGCTTTGGCGGGACCTACAATGAGCAGTTCTTC. It yields the protein CASSFGGTYNEQFF.

The chain uses TRBV10-1 and TRBJ2-5; the D gene is possibly TRBD2 (6 bases). There are 16 residues in the CDR3. V was pared by 3 bases and J by 2 bases, with 16 bases between. Germline loops: CDR1 WNHNN, CDR2 SYGVQD (reference sequence). The CDR3 spells CASSDGGLMGQETQYF. The CDR3 region has the DNA TGCGCCAGCAGTGACGGGGGTCTGATGGGGCAAGAGACCCAGTACTTC.

This rearrangement joins TRBV6-5 to TRBJ1-6, with D uncertain. The CDR3 sequence is 14 residues long. Germline V gives CDR1 MNHEY, CDR2 SVGAGI. V gave up 10 bases and J gave up 6 bases, with 16 bases separating them. The CDR3 coding sequence is TGTGCCACCACCGGGCGGCGGTTTAATTCACCCCTCCACTTT. Translation: CATTGRRFNSPLHF.

The chain carries TRBV7-9 and TRBJ1-3; D perhaps matches TRBD1 (6 bases). The CDR3 has 15 residues. V gave up 5 bases and J gave up 0 bases, with 11 bases separating them. The germline V gene encodes CDR1 SEHNR and CDR2 FQNEAQ (reference sequence). The CDR3 protein is CASSRGQISGNTIYF. Written as DNA, the CDR3 is TGTGCCAGCAGCAGAGGACAGATCTCTGGAAACACCATATATTTT.

This clone was counted only a few times. The chain combines TRBV5-1 with TRBJ2-2, with D possibly matching TRBD2 (6 bases). The CDR3 spans 16 residues. From germline, CDR1 is SGHRS and CDR2 YFSETQ. V lost 5 bases, J lost 6 bases, and 20 bases lay in between. This CDR3 is CASRMGGTGVAGELFF. The DNA for the CDR3 is TGCGCCAGCAGAATGGGCGGGACCGGAGTGGCCGGGGAGCTGTTTTTT.

The table lists this clone with a count of one. The gene calls are TRBV7-6 and TRBJ2-5; perhaps TRBD2 as D (5 bases). This CDR3 spans 12 amino acids. CDR1 is SGHVS, CDR2 FNYEAQ, per germline. Deletions cut 6 bases from V and 7 bases from J, with 12 bases between. CDR3 DNA: TGTGCCAGCAGTCCGTATGAGGGGACCCAGTACTTC. Translated: CASSPYEGTQYF.

The chain joins TRBV21-1 to TRBJ1-1; TRBD1, the table's D call, was not compared with the DNA. TRBV21-1 is described as a pseudogene. This CDR3 spans 20 amino acids. The CDR3 loop reads CASSKMAVKQGRFSFTEAFF. DNA of the CDR3: TGTGCCAGCAGCAAAATGGCCGTTAAACAGGGACGTTTCTCGTTCACTGAAGCTTTCTTT.

The rearrangement uses TRBV19 and TRBJ1-1; weak D call: TRBD1 (5 bases). Germline CDR1 and CDR2: LNHDA and SQIVND (reference sequence). The CDR3 extends over 14 amino acids. With 3 bases removed from V and 4 bases from J, the gap between germline ends came to 12 bases. The CDR3 loop reads CASSMRQGPTEAFF. The DNA for the CDR3 is TGTGCCAGTAGTATGCGGCAGGGCCCCACTGAAGCTTTCTTT.

This clone came up a few times. This sample includes further DNA sequences coding for the same CDR3. The rearrangement uses TRBV7-2 and TRBJ1-1, with D hard to call. CDR3 size: 10 residues. Germline assignment: CDR1 SGHTA and CDR2 FQGNSA. V was cut by 0 bases and J by 7 bases, with 0 bases left in between. CDR3 loop: CASSLAEAFF. The CDR3 DNA reads as TGTGCCAGCAGCTTAGCTGAAGCTTTCTTT.

The chain links TRBV4-3 to TRBJ1-5, with TRBD1 matching over 7 bases. This CDR3 comprises 13 residues. The ends lost 3 bases at V and 4 bases at J; junction bases unmatched: 0. Per the germline V gene, CDR1 is LGHNA and CDR2 is YSLEER. The CDR3 sequence is CASSQDRNQPQHF. The DNA of the CDR3 is TGCGCCAGCAGCCAGGACAGGAATCAGCCCCAGCATTTT.

This clone was recorded a few times. The chain carries TRBV29-1 and TRBJ1-1; D may be TRBD1 (6 bases). With 3 bases removed from V and 2 bases from J, the gap between germline ends came to 7 bases. The germline gives CDR1 SQVTM, CDR2 ANQGSEA. The CDR3 totals 12 residues. CDR3 loop: CSVDRGNTEAFF. The CDR3 DNA follows: TGCAGCGTTGACAGGGGCAACACTGAAGCTTTCTTT.

The V call is TRBV7-3, the J call TRBJ2-4; no clear D gene. CDR1 and CDR2 (germline): SGHTA, FQGTGA. The V end lost 5 bases, the J end lost 5 bases, and 10 bases lay between the germline ends. The CDR3 spans 13 residues. The DNA of the CDR3 is TGTGCCAGCAGCCTAGGTCCCGAAAACATTCAGTACTTC. Protein sequence: CASSLGPENIQYF. The full variable domain, with the rest looked up from reference TRBV7-3 and TRBJ2-4, is GAGVSQTPSNKVTEKGKYVELRCDPISGHTALYWYRQSLGQGPEFLIYFQGTGAADDSGLPNDRFFAVRPEGSVSTLKIQRTERGDSAVYLCASSLGPENIQYFGAGTRLSVL.

This clone was found once. The chain recombines TRBV6-5 with TRBJ2-1, with D perhaps assigned TRBD1 or TRBD2 (5 bases each). Trimming removed 7 bases from V and 8 bases from J, with 15 bases in between. The CDR3 contains 13 residues. Looked up from germline, CDR1 is MNHEY and CDR2 is SVGAGI. CDR3 DNA sequence: TGTGCCAGCACCCCAGGCCGGGGCGATGAGCAGTTCTTC. Its translation is CASTPGRGDEQFF.

The V gene is TRBV11-1, the J gene TRBJ2-6; D remains ambiguous. Germline-derived CDR1 and CDR2 are SGHAT and FQDESV (reference sequence). This CDR3 comprises 16 residues. V lost 0 bases, J lost 4 bases, and 10 bases lay in between. The CDR3 DNA is TGTGCCAGCAGCTTAGCTACGATTTTGGGGGCCAACGTCCTGACTTTC. It yields the protein CASSLATILGANVLTF.

This clone occurred once. CDR3 bases: TGTGCCAGCAGCTCCCCCCCCCATGGCTACACCTTC. Amino acids: CASSSPPHGYTF. This chain uses TRBV7-9 with TRBJ1-2; D is unresolved. The V gene lost 4 bases and the J gene lost 6 bases, with 9 bases spanning the gap. The germline CDR1 and CDR2 sequences are SEHNR and FQNEAQ (reference sequence). CDR3 length equals 12 residues. Filled out from reference TRBV7-9 and TRBJ1-2, the complete variable domain reads DTGVSQNPRHKITKRGQNVTFRCDPISEHNRLYWYRQTLGQGPEFLTYFQNEAQLEKSRLLSDRFSAERPKGSFSTLEIQRTEQGDSAMYLCASSSPPHGYTFGSGTRLTVV.

Concerning this clone itself: This CDR3 is also generated by other DNA sequences in the sample. This sequence joins TRBV28 and TRBJ1-5; D unclear. Germline CDR1 and CDR2: MDHEN and SYDVKM. This CDR3 comprises 16 residues. Trimming removed 5 bases at V and 2 bases at J, with 16 bases between. Here the CDR3 DNA reads TGTGCCAGCAGTCCTCCCACGGGAACGGGCAATCAGCCCCAGCATTTT. It is translated as CASSPPTGTGNQPQHF.

This clone showed up just once. V gene TRBV6-5 combines with J gene TRBJ1-2, with D possibly matching TRBD1 (6 bases). This CDR3 has 15 residues. The V gene lost 0 bases and the J gene lost 7 bases, with 15 bases spanning the gap. CDR1 is MNHEY, CDR2 SVGAGI, per germline. CDR3 sequence reads: CASSYSGAEVGGYTF. In nucleotides, the CDR3 is TGTGCCAGCAGTTACTCGGGGGCAGAAGTAGGTGGCTACACCTTC.

The chain joins TRBV5-3 to TRBJ1-5; D possibly corresponds to TRBD1 (5 bases). TRBV5-3 has ORF status, its function being uncertain. Trimming took 4 bases from V and 0 from J, leaving 17 bases between them. This CDR3 spans 17 amino acids. The CDR3 reads CARSLRSGLYSNQPQHF. DNA for the CDR3: TGTGCCAGAAGCCTCCGGTCGGGACTTTATAGCAATCAGCCCCAGCATTTT.